This T cell receptor (beta chain) was observed in a study of glioma-infiltrating T cells. Study as a whole: Blood libraries targeted roughly 4.5- to 10-fold coverage of about 900,000 T cells. Study conclusions and caveats: Non-neoplastic patients had below-expected tissue-blood divergence, while all gliomas exceeded expectation. Shared blood CDR3 signature motifs marked patients with low tissue-blood divergence. CDR3 overlap between tissue and blood was very small.

The CDR3 length is 13 residues. The V end was cut by 3 bases, the J end by 5 bases, with 10 bases between. Germline CDR1 and CDR2: LNHDA and SQIVND (reference sequence). TCR alpha and beta CDR3 regions were amplified from RNA using iRepertoire nested multiplex PCR. Each CDR3 protein gets one entry after TCRdb re-called the multiplex PCR reads with MiXCR. This table has a few hundred thousand distinct CDR3 sequences, about two fifths appearing once. There are a few counts of this clonotype. The antigen remains undetermined. Sample: glioma tissue, nonneoplastic brain tissue, or PBMCs (not recorded which). The TCR originated in a human donor with low-grade glioma or glioblastoma, undergoing nonglioma brain surgery, or in good health (not recorded which). The genes are TRBV19 and TRBJ2-5; D ambiguous. Here the CDR3 reads CASSISDMETQYF. As DNA, the CDR3 is TGTGCCAGTAGTATTTCAGATATGGAGACCCAGTACTTC.